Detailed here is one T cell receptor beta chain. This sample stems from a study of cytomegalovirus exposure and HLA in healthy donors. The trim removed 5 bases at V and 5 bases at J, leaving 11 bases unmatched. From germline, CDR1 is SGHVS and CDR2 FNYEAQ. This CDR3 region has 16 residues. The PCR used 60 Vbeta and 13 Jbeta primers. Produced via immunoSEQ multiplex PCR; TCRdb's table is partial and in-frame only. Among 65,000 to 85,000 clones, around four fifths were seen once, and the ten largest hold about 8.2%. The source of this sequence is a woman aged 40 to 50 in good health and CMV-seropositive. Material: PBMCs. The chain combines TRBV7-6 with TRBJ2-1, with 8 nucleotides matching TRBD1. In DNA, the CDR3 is TGTGCCAGCAGCCAACCCGGGACAGGTGAACACAATGAGCAGTTCTTC. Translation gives CASSQPGTGEHNEQFF.